This T cell receptor beta chain was sequenced in a study of cytomegalovirus exposure and HLA in healthy donors. Study-level points and caveats: Common viral pathogens seemed to be connected with several of the most significant clusters, according to a later analysis.

It was with 60 Vbeta and 13 Jbeta primers that the PCR ran. Clones were read by immunoSEQ multiplex PCR, and TCRdb kept only the in-frame ones, dropping some. The sample lists roughly 120,000 clones, 65% to 90% occurring once. To note about this clone: The antigen is not known.

The sample taken for sequencing was PBMCs. This sequence was found in a woman aged 18-29 years in good health and CMV-seropositive.

CDR3 coding DNA: TGCGCCAGCAGCTTGGAGGGGGGGGCAGGATCGAGCACTGAAGCTTTCTTT. It yields the protein CASSLEGGAGSSTEAFF. The chain has TRBV5-1 and TRBJ1-1; TRBD1 might be the D (6 bases). V lost 0 bases and J 4 bases, leaving 19 bases between the germline ends. CDR3 length equals 17 residues. From germline, CDR1 is SGHRS and CDR2 YFSETQ. Looking up the rest from reference TRBV5-1 and TRBJ1-1 gives the full variable domain: KAGVTQTPRYLIKTRGQQVTLSCSPISGHRSVSWYQQTPGQGLQFLFEYFSETQRNKGNFPGRFSGRQFSNSRSEMNVSTLELGDSALYLCASSLEGGAGSSTEAFFGQGTRLTVV.